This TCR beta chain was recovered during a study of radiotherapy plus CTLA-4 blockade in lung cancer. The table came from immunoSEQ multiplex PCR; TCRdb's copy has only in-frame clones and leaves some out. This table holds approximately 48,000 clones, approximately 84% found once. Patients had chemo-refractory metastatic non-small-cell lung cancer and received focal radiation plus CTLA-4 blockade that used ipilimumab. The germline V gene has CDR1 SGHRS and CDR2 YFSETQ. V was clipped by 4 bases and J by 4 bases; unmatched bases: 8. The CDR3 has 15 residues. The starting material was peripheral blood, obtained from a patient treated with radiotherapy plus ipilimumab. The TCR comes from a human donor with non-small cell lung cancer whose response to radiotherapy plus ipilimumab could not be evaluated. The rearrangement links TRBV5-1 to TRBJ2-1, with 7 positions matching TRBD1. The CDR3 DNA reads TGCGCCAGCAGCGCAGGAGACAGGGATTACAATGAGCAGTTCTTC. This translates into CASSAGDRDYNEQFF.